This entry concerns a single T cell receptor beta chain. The data are from a study of control samples from healthy donors and cancer patients. Only in-frame clones appear in the TCRdb table, and some are missing; sequencing was by immunoSEQ multiplex PCR. This table holds about 57,000 clones, around 93% found once. The V gene's germline CDR1 is MDHEN and CDR2 SYDVKM. Trimming pared 3 bases from V and 0 bases from J, leaving 14 bases between. The CDR3 has 16 amino acids. V is TRBV28 and J is TRBJ1-1; D gene unclear. The receptor's source is a young man with colorectal cancer. The sample comprised PBMCs. CDR3 amino acids: CASSLLQETMNTEAFF. The CDR3, as DNA: TGTGCCAGCAGTTTGCTCCAAGAAACGATGAACACTGAAGCTTTCTTT. The complete variable domain, with remaining parts taken from reference TRBV28 and TRBJ1-1, reads DVKVTQSSRYLVKRTGEKVFLECVQDMDHENMFWYRQDPGLGLRLIYFSYDVKMKEKGDIPEGYSVSREKKERFSLILESASTNQTSMYLCASSLLQETMNTEAFFGQGTRLTVV.